Listed below are T cell receptor beta chains from one sample, sequenced in a study of OX40 agonist ivuxolimab in advanced cancers. Profiling relied on immunoSEQ multiplex PCR, and the TCRdb table lists in-frame clones only, not all of them. The table records tens of thousands of clones, 84% of them present only once. Specimen: CD4+ or CD8+ T cells sorted from blood, collected in a trial of the OX40 agonist ivuxolimab. The receptor set was obtained from an adult with an advanced solid tumor such as melanoma, head and neck, liver or kidney cancer. Each CDR3 is given with its conserved first and last residue. D genes are given only for firm matches. Rows give clone size only sometimes, using once, few, many, or a class for an expanded clone.

V: TRBV6-5
J: TRBJ1-5
size: -
length: 14
D: -
CDR3: CASSRTQGNQPQHF
DNA: TGTGCCAGCAGTCGGACCCAGGGGAATCAGCCCCAGCATTTT

V: TRBV7-2
J: TRBJ2-7
size: -
length: 14
D: TRBD1
CDR3: CASSIRTGEHEQYF
DNA: TGTGCCAGCAGCATTAGGACAGGGGAGCACGAGCAGTACTTC

V: TRBV13
J: TRBJ2-1
size: -
length: 12
D: -
CDR3: CASSGTVDEQFF
DNA: TGTGCCAGCAGCGGGACGGTCGATGAGCAGTTCTTC

V: TRBV6-5
J: TRBJ1-1
size: -
length: 14
D: -
CDR3: CASRVPPLNTEAFF
DNA: TGTGCCAGCAGGGTACCACCTTTGAACACTGAAGCTTTCTTT

V: TRBV10-3
J: TRBJ1-1
size: few
length: 14
D: TRBD1
CDR3: CAIRGDRWDTEAFF
DNA: TGTGCCATCAGGGGGGACAGGTGGGACACTGAAGCTTTCTTT

V: TRBV2
J: TRBJ2-7
size: -
length: 12
D: -
CDR3: CASSETGTEQYF
DNA: TGTGCCAGCAGTGAAACAGGGACCGAGCAGTACTTC

V: TRBV7-9
J: TRBJ1-2
size: -
length: 15
D: TRBD1
CDR3: CASSLGTGGNYGYTF
DNA: TGTGCCAGCAGCTTAGGGACAGGGGGCAACTATGGCTACACCTTC

V: TRBV6-1
J: TRBJ1-6
size: -
length: 15
D: -
CDR3: CATRSEAGGPSPLHF
DNA: TGTGCCACCCGGAGTGAGGCTGGGGGCCCTTCACCCCTCCACTTT

V: TRBV10-3
J: TRBJ2-1
size: -
length: 16
D: TRBD2
CDR3: CAISESRAGGPDEQFF
DNA: TGTGCCATCAGTGAGTCTCGGGCGGGAGGGCCCGATGAGCAGTTCTTC

V: TRBV28
J: TRBJ1-3
size: -
length: 13
D: -
CDR3: CASSLGTPAPIYF
DNA: TGTGCCAGCAGTTTGGGGACCCCCGCCCCCATATATTTT

V: TRBV6-6
J: TRBJ2-7
size: -
length: 16
D: TRBD2
CDR3: CASSPTPTSASYEQYF
DNA: TGTGCCAGCAGTCCTACACCGACTAGCGCGTCCTACGAGCAGTACTTC

V: TRBV2
J: TRBJ2-7
size: once
length: 15
D: -
CDR3: CASSTSTNPVYEQYF
DNA: TGTGCCAGCAGTACCAGTACAAACCCCGTCTACGAGCAGTACTTC

V: TRBV6-5
J: TRBJ1-6
size: -
length: 15
D: TRBD1
CDR3: CASKVGQGNNSPLHF
DNA: TGTGCCAGCAAAGTTGGACAGGGGAATAATTCACCCCTCCACTTT

V: TRBV28
J: TRBJ2-3
size: -
length: 14
D: TRBD1
CDR3: CASSYRGEADTQYF
DNA: TGTGCCAGCAGTTACAGGGGGGAGGCAGATACGCAGTATTTT